This T cell receptor beta chain came from a study of low-dose radiotherapy and immunotherapy resistance in tumors (dated by TCRdb to the early 2020s). For the study in its entirety: Cohort 1 received 0.5 Gy per fraction every 2 weeks, with a prescribed total PTV dose of 6.5 Gy. The translational analysis covered eight patients: three from the first dose cohort and the first five from the second dose cohort. For Cohort 2, the dose was 1 Gy per fraction given every two weeks, adding up to 13 Gy in total across 26 weeks. Randomization of trial participants into treatment groups was not performed. Starting on cycle 1 day 1, patients took 300 mg of aspirin by mouth once daily for four cycles. Nivolumab was administered intravenously as a 240 mg flat dose every two weeks, and ipilimumab was administered intravenously at 1 mg/kg every six weeks. Cyclophosphamide 200 mg/m2 was given intravenously every two weeks, one day before each radiation and immunotherapy administration.

TCRdb names Illumina HiSeq 2500 as the instrument used. First-strand cDNA was synthesized using Superscript III and a set of TRAV- and TRBV-specific primers, so that both TCRalpha and TCRbeta chains were covered. TCRs were amplified for 20 PCR cycles with Phusion, using a constant-region primer paired with the adapter attached to the V primers. Amplification of the isolated mRNA was done with the MessageAmp II aRNA Amplification Kit, which involved an approximately 16-hour in vitro transcription at 37 degrees C. The Dynabeads mRNA DIRECT Purification Kit was used to isolate the mRNA for TCR sequencing. Indexed Illumina adapters were added in a second Phusion PCR of approximately 25 cycles, after which AMPure XP beads were used to purify the products. As for the original processing: Custom Perl scripts were used to pool TCR sequences that encoded the same protein, to remove out-of-frame sequences, and to calculate the abundance of each clonotype. Any TCR sequence supported by only a single read was excluded from analysis. Shannon entropy, Gini index, clonality, richness, and the frequency of TCRs shared between repertoires were included as repertoire metrics. TCRdb trimmed public reads at Q25 via fastp, called clones via MiXCR and kept in-frame beta chains. Every CDR3 protein is listed once, alongside the most common genes and DNA of its rows. The V and J calls here are based on TCRdb, not the publication. The sample has 80,000 to 90,000 distinct CDR3 sequences on record, 18% of them singletons. 2.5% to 3% of the sample is held by the ten biggest clonotypes.

CDR1 SNHLY and CDR2 FYNNEI are derived from the germline V gene. V sheds 4 bases and J sheds 3 bases, leaving 9 bases between their ends. The CDR3 holds 13 amino acids from the cysteine to the phenylalanine. Of all the DNA, just the CDR3 is kept, 39 bases in frame from base 1. This clonotype was counted ten times or more. This clone's antigen is unknown. Nothing much larger sits one base from this clone, and base qualities are not available. Explained via the paper, the time point label denotes: before trial treatment. Donors were enrolled in RACIN, a single-arm phase I dose-escalation trial in which nivolumab, ipilimumab, aspirin, low-dose cyclophosphamide and low-dose radiotherapy were combined. To be eligible, a patient needed to have an advanced solid tumor that was TIL-negative.

The source is a male donor with prostate cancer. The sequenced sample was PBMCs, obtained before treatment. This receptor chain uses TRBV2 and TRBJ1-2; no D gene call is confident. In nucleotides, the sequence is TGTGCCAGCAGTGGGTTTACAGACTATGGCTACACCTTC. This is translated as CASSGFTDYGYTF.